This entry concerns a single T cell receptor beta chain. Sequencing used immunoSEQ multiplex PCR; TCRdb keeps in-frame clones, though not all of them. The sample lists about 160,000 clones, approximately 93% occurring once. This entry comes from a study of blood T cell repertoires in COVID-19. Per germline, CDR1 SGHVS and CDR2 FQNEAQ. After removal of 5 bases from V and 4 bases from J, the junction contained 4 bases not matched to a gene. CDR3 length equals 16 residues. One Seattle source followed patients from active infection through their disease course. This receptor was identified in a woman aged 60 to 75 with COVID-19, enrolled during active disease. Source material: peripheral blood. This chain links TRBV7-8 with TRBJ2-2; 13 nucleotides line up with TRBD2. The CDR3 DNA reads TGTGCCAGCAGCCTATGGACTAGCGGGGGCACCGGGGAGCTGTTTTTT. It translates to CASSLWTSGGTGELFF.